This T cell receptor (beta chain) was sequenced for a study of T cells in Graves' hyperthyroidism and ophthalmopathy. Broader study findings: It was a median approximately 6.9 months before onset that the model predicted ophthalmopathy. In the blood, most expanded thyroid clonotypes above 0.001 appeared as well.

CDR1 is SGHNT and CDR2 is YENEEA in the germline V gene. V dropped 1 base and J dropped 4; count of bases not matched to a gene: 7. This CDR3 has 15 amino acids. This clonotype was picked up many times. Its target is unknown. The CDR3 regions of TCR beta were amplified from RNA transcripts. Researchers ran a first-round RT-PCR on the TCR CDR3 using the HTBI primer set. TCRdb reprocessed the multiplex PCR reads via MiXCR and lists one record per CDR3 protein. The data contain about 480,000 distinct CDR3 sequences, 13% to 15% of them singletons. Investigators excluded patients with uncontrolled infection, other autoimmune disease, pregnancy or lactation. The PBMCs had their origin in roughly 9.8 ml of fresh peripheral blood.

Specimen: blood. This clonotype was obtained from a woman aged 18-29 years with Graves' hyperthyroidism. The J gene is TRBJ2-7, the V gene TRBV11-3; TRBD1 matches at 7 bases. The CDR3 region is CASSLGQGVWYEQYF. The CDR3 DNA reads as TGTGCCAGCAGCTTAGGCCAGGGGGTCTGGTACGAGCAGTACTTC.